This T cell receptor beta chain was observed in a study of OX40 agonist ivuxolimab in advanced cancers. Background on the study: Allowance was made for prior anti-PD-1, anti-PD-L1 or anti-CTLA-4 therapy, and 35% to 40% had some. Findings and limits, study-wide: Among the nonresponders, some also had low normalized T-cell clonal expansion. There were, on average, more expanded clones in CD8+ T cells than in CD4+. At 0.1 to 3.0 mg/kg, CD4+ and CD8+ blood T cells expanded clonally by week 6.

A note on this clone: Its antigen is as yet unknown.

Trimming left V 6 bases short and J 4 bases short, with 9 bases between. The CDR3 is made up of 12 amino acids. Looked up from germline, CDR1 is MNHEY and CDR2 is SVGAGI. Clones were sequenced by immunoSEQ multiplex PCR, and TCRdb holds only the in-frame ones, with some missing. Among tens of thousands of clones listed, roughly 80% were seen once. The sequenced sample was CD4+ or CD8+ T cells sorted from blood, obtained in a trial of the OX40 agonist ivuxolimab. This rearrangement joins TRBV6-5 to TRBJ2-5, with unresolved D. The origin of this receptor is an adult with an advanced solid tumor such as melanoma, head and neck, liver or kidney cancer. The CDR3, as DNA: TGTGCCAGCAGCCTAGGGTCAGAGACCCAGTACTTC. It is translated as CASSLGSETQYF.